This T cell receptor (beta chain) comes out of a study of control samples from healthy donors and cancer patients. The V gene's germline CDR1 is GTSNPN and CDR2 SVGIG (reference sequence). Trimming removed 1 base at V and 5 bases at J, with 6 bases between. This CDR3 is built from 12 residues. Here immunoSEQ multiplex PCR was the method, and the copy in TCRdb shows in-frame clones only, minus some. The data show roughly 52,000 clones, around 95% seen once. This chain links TRBV30 with TRBJ1-5; D may be TRBD1 (5 bases). This TCR was sampled from a woman aged 25 to 39 in good health. The material sequenced was blood. The CDR3: CAWSEGHQPQHF. CDR3 DNA sequence: TGTGCCTGGAGTGAGGGGCATCAGCCCCAGCATTTT.